This T cell receptor beta chain was documented in a study of shared clonotypes between healthy human individuals. This clone was observed a handful of times. This CDR3 has 15 residues. V was shortened by 4 bases and J by 5 bases, with 14 bases between the two germline ends. Germline lookup yields CDR1 SEHNR and CDR2 FQNEAQ (reference sequence). This table comes from immunoSEQ multiplex PCR, and its TCRdb copy is limited to in-frame clones, with some not included. Among 740,000 or so clones, 73% were seen once, and the ten largest hold roughly 2%. This chain joins TRBV7-9 and TRBJ1-4; D is perhaps TRBD1 (6 bases). This sequence originates from a woman aged 25 to 39 in good health. The specimen was memory CD4+ T cells sorted from blood. The subset is: CD45RA-negative fraction. CDR3 sequence: CASSSPGQGNEKLFF. CDR3 DNA: TGTGCCAGCAGCTCCCCGGGACAAGGCAATGAAAAACTGTTTTTT.